A selection of T cell receptor beta chains follows, all from one sample in a study of early T cells in non-severe SARS-CoV-2 infection. TCRdb itself ran the 5' RACE reads through MiXCR, one entry per CDR3 protein. The sample lists 75,000 to 100,000 distinct CDR3 sequences, 11% to 15% seen once, with roughly 11% in the top ten. Sequencing used whole blood. The source is an adult who was a healthcare worker with PCR-confirmed SARS-CoV-2 infection or an uninfected control (not recorded which). Both conserved end residues are part of each CDR3. The order of the fields is clone size, V gene, J gene, D gene, CDR3 DNA, CDR3 protein. A D gene is named only where the DNA matches it firmly. Size is stated for part of the rows, as once, few or many counts, or as a class when the clone is expanded.

clone_size: many
v_call: TRBV29-1
j_call: TRBJ1-4
d_call: -
cdr3_nt: TGCAGCGTTGATGAGTTCGGTAATGAAAAACTGTTTTTT
cdr3_aa: CSVDEFGNEKLFF

clone_size: many
v_call: TRBV28
j_call: TRBJ2-6
d_call: TRBD1
cdr3_nt: TGTGCCAGCAGTACAGGACAGGGGGCCACTGGGGCCAACGTCCTGACTTTC
cdr3_aa: CASSTGQGATGANVLTF

clone_size: few
v_call: TRBV20-1
j_call: TRBJ2-1
d_call: -
cdr3_nt: TGCAGTGCCGCCTCAGGACTCTACAATGAGCAGTTCTTC
cdr3_aa: CSAASGLYNEQFF

clone_size: few
v_call: TRBV11-1
j_call: TRBJ2-3
d_call: TRBD2
cdr3_nt: TGTGCCAGCAGCACCCCCAGGTCAAGTCTAGCGGGGAAGACTAGCACAGATACGCAGTATTTT
cdr3_aa: CASSTPRSSLAGKTSTDTQYF

clone_size: -
v_call: TRBV5-1
j_call: TRBJ2-1
d_call: -
cdr3_nt: TGCGCCAGCAAGGATGGCGGGAATTACAATGAGCAGTTCTTC
cdr3_aa: CASKDGGNYNEQFF

clone_size: few
v_call: TRBV5-1
j_call: TRBJ2-3
d_call: -
cdr3_nt: TGCGCCAGCAGCTTGGAGGTCGCCCGGGCCTGGGGCACAGATACGCAGTATTTT
cdr3_aa: CASSLEVARAWGTDTQYF

clone_size: few
v_call: TRBV29-1
j_call: TRBJ2-7
d_call: TRBD1
cdr3_nt: TGCAGCGTTGGACAGGGCTACAATGAGCAGTACTTC
cdr3_aa: CSVGQGYNEQYF

clone_size: -
v_call: TRBV20-1
j_call: TRBJ2-1
d_call: -
cdr3_nt: TGCAGTGCTAGAGCTGACAATGAGCAGTTCTTC
cdr3_aa: CSARADNEQFF

clone_size: -
v_call: TRBV13
j_call: TRBJ2-7
d_call: -
cdr3_nt: TGTGCCAGCAGCTTACCGGGTGAGGAGGGGCAGTACTTC
cdr3_aa: CASSLPGEEGQYF

clone_size: -
v_call: TRBV6-6
j_call: TRBJ1-2
d_call: -
cdr3_nt: TGTGCCAGCAGTTACTCGAGAGGAACAGGCTACACCTTC
cdr3_aa: CASSYSRGTGYTF

clone_size: -
v_call: TRBV5-6
j_call: TRBJ1-4
d_call: TRBD1
cdr3_nt: TGTGCCAGCAGCTTCCTACAGGGGAAACTGTTTTTT
cdr3_aa: CASSFLQGKLFF

clone_size: -
v_call: TRBV9
j_call: TRBJ2-3
d_call: -
cdr3_nt: TGTGCCAGCAGCGTTGGGAACAAGCATACGCAGTATTTT
cdr3_aa: CASSVGNKHTQYF

clone_size: -
v_call: TRBV29-1
j_call: TRBJ1-1
d_call: TRBD1
cdr3_nt: TGCAGCGTTCGCCTCCTAGACAGGGTTGACACTGAAGCTTTCTTT
cdr3_aa: CSVRLLDRVDTEAFF

clone_size: many
v_call: TRBV3-1
j_call: TRBJ2-1
d_call: -
cdr3_nt: TGTGCCAGCAGCCAAGGATTGGGCTCCTACAATGAGCAGTTCTTC
cdr3_aa: CASSQGLGSYNEQFF

clone_size: -
v_call: TRBV20-1
j_call: TRBJ1-2
d_call: -
cdr3_nt: TGCAGTGCTAGAGATCCCCTGCGTTGGCAGGGAGGTTACACCTTC
cdr3_aa: CSARDPLRWQGGYTF

clone_size: few
v_call: TRBV3-1
j_call: TRBJ2-7
d_call: TRBD1
cdr3_nt: TGTGCCAGCAGCCTGGGATCCGGACAGGGGGGCTACGAGCAGTACTTC
cdr3_aa: CASSLGSGQGGYEQYF

clone_size: -
v_call: TRBV2
j_call: TRBJ2-2
d_call: -
cdr3_nt: TGTGCCAGCAGTGAAGCGCGTGACGGGGAGCTGTTTTTT
cdr3_aa: CASSEARDGELFF

clone_size: few
v_call: TRBV9
j_call: TRBJ2-6
d_call: -
cdr3_nt: TGTGCCAGCACTCCCGGGGGGCTAGGGGCCAACGTCCTGACTTTC
cdr3_aa: CASTPGGLGANVLTF

clone_size: -
v_call: TRBV9
j_call: TRBJ2-1
d_call: TRBD1
cdr3_nt: TGTGCCAGCAGCGTCGAGGGACAGGGGCCTAATGAGCAGTTCTTC
cdr3_aa: CASSVEGQGPNEQFF

clone_size: -
v_call: TRBV7-6
j_call: TRBJ1-1
d_call: -
cdr3_nt: TGTGCCAGCAGCTTAGGACCTTTCACTGAAGCTTTCTTT
cdr3_aa: CASSLGPFTEAFF

clone_size: -
v_call: TRBV7-2
j_call: TRBJ2-3
d_call: -
cdr3_nt: TGTGCCAGCAGCTTATGGTCCGGGGAGGCAGATACGCAGTATTTT
cdr3_aa: CASSLWSGEADTQYF

clone_size: few
v_call: TRBV15
j_call: TRBJ2-7
d_call: -
cdr3_nt: TGTGCCACCAGCAGTGGGGACCAAATATACGAGCAGTACTTC
cdr3_aa: CATSSGDQIYEQYF

clone_size: many
v_call: TRBV19
j_call: TRBJ2-3
d_call: TRBD1
cdr3_nt: TGTGCCAGTAGTGGCCGGGACAGGGGTTCCTACGATACGCAGTATTTT
cdr3_aa: CASSGRDRGSYDTQYF

clone_size: -
v_call: TRBV10-3
j_call: TRBJ1-2
d_call: TRBD1
cdr3_nt: TGTGCCATCAGTCCCCCCTCACCGACAGGGGTCGACTATGGCTACACCTTC
cdr3_aa: CAISPPSPTGVDYGYTF

clone_size: -
v_call: TRBV7-2
j_call: TRBJ1-3
d_call: TRBD1
cdr3_nt: TGTGCCAGCAGCCCAGTGGGCCCGGGACAGGGCTTTCGGAGCTCTGGAAACACCATATATTTT
cdr3_aa: CASSPVGPGQGFRSSGNTIYF

clone_size: many
v_call: TRBV12-3/TRBV12-4
j_call: TRBJ2-1
d_call: TRBD2
cdr3_nt: TGTGCCAGCAGTTTGTCGGGACTAAGGCGGAATGAGCAGTTCTTC
cdr3_aa: CASSLSGLRRNEQFF

clone_size: many
v_call: TRBV29-1
j_call: TRBJ2-2
d_call: -
cdr3_nt: TGCAGCGTTGAGAGGCAGCACACCGGGGAGCTGTTTTTT
cdr3_aa: CSVERQHTGELFF

clone_size: many
v_call: TRBV6-2/TRBV6-3
j_call: TRBJ2-7
d_call: -
cdr3_nt: TGTGCCAGCACTTCACCCCCCGGGGGCCGGGTCTACGAGCAGTACTTC
cdr3_aa: CASTSPPGGRVYEQYF

clone_size: -
v_call: TRBV29-1
j_call: TRBJ2-3
d_call: -
cdr3_nt: TGCAGCCTTCTGCGGCGAGACACAGATACGCAGTATTTT
cdr3_aa: CSLLRRDTDTQYF

clone_size: -
v_call: TRBV7-9
j_call: TRBJ1-2
d_call: -
cdr3_nt: TGTGCCAGCAGCGATAGGTCGGGGTCCGACACCTTC
cdr3_aa: CASSDRSGSDTF

clone_size: -
v_call: TRBV11-2
j_call: TRBJ2-3
d_call: -
cdr3_nt: TGTGCCACCTTAGGGGCGGACCGCACAGATACGCAGTATTTT
cdr3_aa: CATLGADRTDTQYF

clone_size: many
v_call: TRBV5-6
j_call: TRBJ2-3
d_call: -
cdr3_nt: TGTGCCAGCAGAGTCTTACAGGTCGGAGAGGCGTATTTT
cdr3_aa: CASRVLQVGEAYF

clone_size: -
v_call: TRBV27
j_call: TRBJ1-2
d_call: -
cdr3_nt: TGTGCCAGCCCCTATCCGGGACTCAAAACTAACTATGGCTACACCTTC
cdr3_aa: CASPYPGLKTNYGYTF

clone_size: many
v_call: TRBV12-3/TRBV12-4
j_call: TRBJ1-1
d_call: -
cdr3_nt: TGTGCCAGCAGCCTCCCAGGGAACACTGAAGCTTTCTTT
cdr3_aa: CASSLPGNTEAFF

clone_size: many
v_call: TRBV7-7
j_call: TRBJ2-1
d_call: -
cdr3_nt: TGTGCCAGCAGCTTAGTTGGGGGTTCTAGTGATGAGCAGTTCTTC
cdr3_aa: CASSLVGGSSDEQFF

clone_size: -
v_call: TRBV11-1
j_call: TRBJ2-5
d_call: -
cdr3_nt: TGTGCCAGCAGCTTGGGGACTTCCCTGGGGACCCAGTACTTC
cdr3_aa: CASSLGTSLGTQYF

clone_size: -
v_call: TRBV6-5
j_call: TRBJ2-1
d_call: -
cdr3_nt: TGTGCCAGCAGTTACGGGGGAGGTGACAATGAGCAGTTCTTC
cdr3_aa: CASSYGGGDNEQFF

clone_size: few
v_call: TRBV3-1
j_call: TRBJ1-1
d_call: -
cdr3_nt: TGTGCCAGCAGCCAAGAAGGAAGTGCGGGGACTGAAGCTTTCTTT
cdr3_aa: CASSQEGSAGTEAFF

clone_size: -
v_call: TRBV3-1
j_call: TRBJ2-7
d_call: TRBD1
cdr3_nt: TGTGCCAGCAGCTCGGGACAGGGACCGTACGAGCAGTACTTC
cdr3_aa: CASSSGQGPYEQYF

clone_size: few
v_call: TRBV11-2
j_call: TRBJ2-1
d_call: TRBD2
cdr3_nt: TGTGCCAGCAGCTTATTGGGACTAGTCTACAATGAGCAGTTCTTC
cdr3_aa: CASSLLGLVYNEQFF

clone_size: -
v_call: TRBV2
j_call: TRBJ1-1
d_call: -
cdr3_nt: TGTGCCAGCCCGGGGGGGACACCGAACACTGAAGCTTTCTTT
cdr3_aa: CASPGGTPNTEAFF

clone_size: -
v_call: TRBV10-1
j_call: TRBJ1-6
d_call: -
cdr3_nt: TGCGCCAGCAGTGAAGGAGGAGGGTACCCCCTCCACTTT
cdr3_aa: CASSEGGGYPLHF

clone_size: -
v_call: TRBV7-2
j_call: TRBJ1-2
d_call: -
cdr3_nt: TGTGCCAGCAGCTTAGACGGGGGGCGAGGCTCCGGTGGCTACACCTTC
cdr3_aa: CASSLDGGRGSGGYTF

clone_size: -
v_call: TRBV7-6
j_call: TRBJ2-3
d_call: -
cdr3_nt: TGTGCCAGCAGCTTAGGAGTCGGAGATACGCAGTATTTT
cdr3_aa: CASSLGVGDTQYF

clone_size: few
v_call: TRBV6-6
j_call: TRBJ2-3
d_call: TRBD2
cdr3_nt: TGTGCCAGCAGAACCGGGACTAGCGGGTTGGGAGGAGATACGCAGTATTTT
cdr3_aa: CASRTGTSGLGGDTQYF

clone_size: few
v_call: TRBV28
j_call: TRBJ1-1
d_call: -
cdr3_nt: TGTGCCAGCAGGTGGGGGGAGAACACTGAAGCTTTCTTT
cdr3_aa: CASRWGENTEAFF

clone_size: -
v_call: TRBV11-2
j_call: TRBJ2-2
d_call: -
cdr3_nt: TGTGCCAGCGTACCCGAGTGGGGGGCTAGCGGGGAGCTGTTTTTT
cdr3_aa: CASVPEWGASGELFF

clone_size: many
v_call: TRBV7-2
j_call: TRBJ2-2
d_call: -
cdr3_nt: TGTGCCAGCAGCTTAGTATCCGGGACTCCTACCGGGGAGCTGTTTTTT
cdr3_aa: CASSLVSGTPTGELFF

clone_size: -
v_call: TRBV9
j_call: TRBJ2-5
d_call: TRBD1
cdr3_nt: TGTGCCAGCAGCGAGGCCCCCACAGGGGGCTGGGAGACCCAGTACTTC
cdr3_aa: CASSEAPTGGWETQYF

clone_size: -
v_call: TRBV20-1
j_call: TRBJ2-3
d_call: -
cdr3_nt: TGCAGTGCGACCGGGACAAGCACAGATACGCAGTATTTT
cdr3_aa: CSATGTSTDTQYF

clone_size: -
v_call: TRBV11-2
j_call: TRBJ2-3
d_call: -
cdr3_nt: TGTGCCAGCAGCTTAGAACGGGTGGGCACAGATACGCAGTATTTT
cdr3_aa: CASSLERVGTDTQYF

clone_size: few
v_call: TRBV7-2
j_call: TRBJ2-5
d_call: TRBD2
cdr3_nt: TGTGCCAGCAGCCCCCGACTAGCGCCACAAGAGACCCAGTACTTC
cdr3_aa: CASSPRLAPQETQYF

clone_size: few
v_call: TRBV7-2
j_call: TRBJ1-1
d_call: -
cdr3_nt: TGTGCCAGCAGCTCAGTACAGGGTTCGTGGACTGAAGCTTTCTTT
cdr3_aa: CASSSVQGSWTEAFF

clone_size: many
v_call: TRBV7-2
j_call: TRBJ2-5
d_call: TRBD2
cdr3_nt: TGTGCCAGCAGCTTAGCCAGCGGGGGCCAAGAGACCCAGTACTTC
cdr3_aa: CASSLASGGQETQYF

clone_size: -
v_call: TRBV3-1
j_call: TRBJ1-1
d_call: -
cdr3_nt: TGTGCCAGCCCCTGGGGGGATACTCCAAACACTGAAGCTTTCTTT
cdr3_aa: CASPWGDTPNTEAFF